This TCR beta chain is drawn from a study of T cells in Graves' hyperthyroidism and ophthalmopathy. Template material for amplifying TCR beta CDR3 regions consisted of RNA transcripts. Using the HTBI primer set, a first-round RT-PCR was run on the TCR CDR3. TCRdb re-derived calls from the multiplex PCR reads in MiXCR, one entry per CDR3 protein. This repertoire shows around 300,000 distinct CDR3 sequences, roughly 13% found once; its top ten account for less than 8%. In its sample, this clonotype was seen a few times. Trimming removed 6 bases from V and 4 bases from J; junction bases left unmatched: 2. CDR1 and CDR2 from the germline V gene are SGHVS and FNYEAQ. This CDR3 comprises 13 residues.

The receptor's source is a middle-aged woman with Graves' hyperthyroidism. Specimen: blood. This chain uses TRBV7-6 with TRBJ1-3; 8 bases match TRBD1. DNA for the CDR3: TGTGCCAGCAGTCGGGACAGGGGAAACACCATATATTTT. Protein product: CASSRDRGNTIYF.